This T cell receptor beta chain came from a study of T cells in localized non-small cell lung cancer. Findings and caveats of the study: In uninvolved adjacent lung, T cell clonality reached its highest value, exceeding tumor.

Points on this clone: The target antigen is unknown.

Generated by immunoSEQ multiplex PCR, the TCRdb table keeps only in-frame clones and is missing some. Here the sample spans about 57,000 clones, roughly nine tenths being singletons. This CDR3 is 16 amino acids long. V was pared by 3 bases and J by 5 bases, with 17 bases between. Germline V gives CDR1 SNHLY, CDR2 FYNNEI. This sample comprised peripheral blood, obtained before any cancer treatment. The receptor was isolated from a man between 40 and 75 years old with stage I lung adenocarcinoma. The chain is built from TRBV2 and TRBJ1-5, with D unclear. For the CDR3, the DNA is TGTGCCAGCAGTGAGGTGGCAGGAGGAGCCGATCAGCCCCAGCATTTT. It encodes CASSEVAGGADQPQHF.